Following are 16 T cell receptor beta chains from one sample sequenced in a study of blood T cells in healthy people across ages. Alongside a J-beta primer mix, a sample-barcoded 5' primer served in a second PCR lasting about 6 to 11 cycles. TCRdb reprocessed the 5' RACE reads with MiXCR, giving one entry per CDR3 protein. The profile covers 1.5 million to 2 million distinct CDR3 sequences, with 28% appearing a single time and 7.7% taken by the ten largest. Sequencing used blood. The source is a woman in her 30s in good health.

This clonotype occurred a few times. The V and J genes are TRBV20-1 and TRBJ2-1; D perhaps matches TRBD2 (7 bases). The CDR3 covers 14 residues. V lost 6 bases to trimming and J lost 8 bases, with 20 bases between them. CDR1 DFQATT and CDR2 SNEGSKA come from the germline V gene (reference sequence). CDR3 region: CSAPGVGRGDEQFF. The DNA for the CDR3 is TGCAGTGCGCCAGGGGTAGGGAGGGGAGATGAGCAGTTCTTC.

V and J are TRBV3-1 and TRBJ2-5, with D tentatively TRBD2 (6 bases). Per the germline V gene, CDR1 is LGHDT and CDR2 is YNNKEL (reference sequence). V lost 0 bases to trimming and J lost 12 bases, with 17 bases between them. This CDR3 comprises 14 residues. The CDR3 bases are TGTGCCAGCAGCCAAGATCAGGCTAGCGTAGAGGAGTACTTC. Protein: CASSQDQASVEEYF.

This rearrangement joins TRBV7-9 to TRBJ1-1; no firm D call. The V end was cut by 3 bases, the J end by 5 bases, with 25 bases between. CDR1 SEHNR and CDR2 FQNEAQ come from the germline V gene (reference sequence). The CDR3 length is 18 residues. DNA of the CDR3: TGTGCCAGCAGCTTCTTTGGCCACCCCCGAAGTGGGTTGACTGAAGCTTTCTTT. Protein sequence: CASSFFGHPRSGLTEAFF.

This clonotype was recorded a few times. The chain employs TRBV10-3 and TRBJ2-3; D not resolved. The CDR3 sequence is 13 residues long. V was cut by 2 bases and J by 2 bases, with 5 bases left in between. Germline CDR1 and CDR2: ENHRY and SYGVKD. The CDR3 reads CAISEQHTDTQYF. CDR3 coding DNA: TGTGCCATCAGTGAGCAACACACAGATACGCAGTATTTT.

Points on this clonotype: A read error may be the cause here, since a much bigger clone is one base away. This CDR3 reads CSAPLAGTTDTQYF. The CDR3 coding sequence is TGCAGTGCTCCACTAGCGGGGACCACAGATACGCAGTATTTT. The chain links TRBV20-1 to TRBJ2-3; 10 bases match TRBD2. Germline V gene lookup returns CDR1 DFQATT and CDR2 SNEGSKA (reference sequence). This CDR3 has 14 residues. Losses at the gene ends were 5 bases for V and 2 bases for J; bases not matched to a gene: 4.

Note on this clonotype: This could be a read error, since a much larger clone is one nucleotide away. This sequence joins TRBV6-5 and TRBJ2-1; D is possibly TRBD1 (5 bases). V was shortened by 4 bases and J by 10 bases, with 17 bases between the two germline ends. Germline V gene lookup returns CDR1 MNHEY and CDR2 SVGAGI. The CDR3 sequence is 14 residues long. CDR3 residues: CASSSTARPYEQFF. CDR3 DNA sequence: TGTGCCAGCAGTTCGACAGCTAGACCCTACGAGCAGTTCTTC.

This rearrangement joins TRBV6-6 to TRBJ2-3, with TRBD1 as a possible D gene (6 bases). Germline loops: CDR1 MNHNY, CDR2 SVGAGI (reference sequence). The CDR3 totals 15 residues. Trimming removed 5 bases at V and 5 bases at J, with 17 bases between. The CDR3 DNA sequence: TGTGCCAGCAGTGAGGGCCAGGGGAGAGGAGATACGCAGTATTTT. Translating it yields CASSEGQGRGDTQYF.

V and J are TRBV12-3 or TRBV12-4 and TRBJ2-5, with D tentatively TRBD1 (6 bases). The last part of the DNA fits TRBJ2-7 better; the J call may be wrong. The CDR3 spans 14 residues. The CDR3 DNA is TGTGCCAGCAGAAGTTCGACAGGAACCCACGAGCAGTACTTC. This encodes CASRSSTGTHEQYF.

V usage is TRBV7-2 and J usage is TRBJ2-3, with 7 bases fitting TRBD2. The J segment lost 3 bases and the V segment lost 1 base, leaving 7 bases of the junction unmatched. Germline loops: CDR1 SGHTA, CDR2 FQGNSA. CDR3 size: 16 residues. DNA of the CDR3: TGTGCCAGCAGCTTAGGAAGCGGGACGGGGACAGATACGCAGTATTTT. Its translation: CASSLGSGTGTDTQYF.

This clonotype has just a few counts. The gene calls are TRBV29-1 and TRBJ2-1, with TRBD2 identical over 7 bases. The junction had 7 bases not matched to a gene; V was cut back by 5 bases and J by 0 bases. The germline V gene has CDR1 SQVTM and CDR2 ANQGSEA. CDR3 length: 15 amino acids. CDR3 protein: CSVYLADSSYNEQFF. CDR3 sequence (DNA): TGCAGCGTTTACCTAGCGGATAGCTCCTACAATGAGCAGTTCTTC.

In regard to this clonotype: This could be a read error, since a much larger clone is one nucleotide away. The conserved phenylalanine or tryptophan is not found at the CDR3 terminus, so this likely reflects a read error. This sequence joins TRBV12-3 or TRBV12-4 and TRBJ2-5; D may be TRBD1 (5 bases). The CDR3 loop spans 14 amino acids. V dropped 3 bases and J dropped 3 bases, with 11 bases sitting between them. CDR3 in DNA: TGTGCCAGCAGTTTGCGAGACAGAGAAGAGACCCAGTACTCC. Residues: CASSLRDREETQYS.

V and J are TRBV7-8 and TRBJ2-5; 7 positions match TRBD2. The J call may be wrong; the DNA end is better matched by TRBJ2-7. The CDR3 sequence is 14 residues long. From germline, CDR1 is SGHVS and CDR2 FQNEAQ. The CDR3 nucleotides are TGTGCCGCGAAGCACCGGGGCGGGGGTGACGAGCAGTACTTC. Protein product: CAAKHRGGGDEQYF.

The chain employs TRBV7-2 and TRBJ1-1, with a weak D call TRBD1 (6 bases). The CDR3 consists of 14 residues. The germline gives CDR1 SGHTA, CDR2 FQGNSA. V gave up 5 bases and J gave up 6 bases, with 16 bases separating them. The CDR3 protein is CASSPMGASAEAFF. CDR3 DNA sequence: TGTGCCAGCAGCCCCATGGGGGCTTCCGCTGAAGCTTTCTTT.

This clonotype was found a few times. The rearrangement uses TRBV6-2 or TRBV6-3 and TRBJ2-1, with D possibly TRBD2 on 5 matching bases. Germline CDR1 reads MNHEY; CDR2 reads SVGEGT. CDR3 length: 14 amino acids. Trimming stripped 7 bases from V and 6 bases from J, with 16 bases between. The DNA of the CDR3 is TGTGCCAGCATCTGGATGGCGGGTAGCAATGAGCAGTTCTTC. It translates to CASIWMAGSNEQFF.

V gene TRBV12-3 or TRBV12-4 combines with J gene TRBJ2-1, with TRBD1 matching over 9 bases. The J segment lost 9 bases and the V segment lost 4 bases, leaving 10 bases of the junction unmatched. The CDR3 spans 15 residues. CDR3 region: CASSSAGQGLVEQFF. The CDR3 coding sequence is TGTGCCAGCAGTTCCGCCGGACAGGGGTTGGTTGAGCAGTTCTTC.

This clonotype has just a few counts. A much larger clone lies a single base off, so this may be a read error. This chain links TRBV29-1 with TRBJ2-7; weak D call: TRBD1 (5 bases). In germline, CDR1 is SQVTM, CDR2 ANQGSEA. The CDR3 totals 12 residues. Written as DNA, the CDR3 is TGCAGCGCTATGGACAACTCCCACGAGCAGTACTTC. It codes for CSAMDNSHEQYF.